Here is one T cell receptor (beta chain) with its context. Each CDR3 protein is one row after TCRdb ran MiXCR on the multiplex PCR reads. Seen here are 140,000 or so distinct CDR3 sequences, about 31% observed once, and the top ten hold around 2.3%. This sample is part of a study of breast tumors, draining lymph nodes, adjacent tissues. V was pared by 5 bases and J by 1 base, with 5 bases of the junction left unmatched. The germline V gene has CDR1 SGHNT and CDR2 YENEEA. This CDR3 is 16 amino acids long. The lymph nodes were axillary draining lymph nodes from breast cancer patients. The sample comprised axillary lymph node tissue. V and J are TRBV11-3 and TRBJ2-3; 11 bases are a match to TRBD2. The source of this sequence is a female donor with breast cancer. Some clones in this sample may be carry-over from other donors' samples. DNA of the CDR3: TGTGCCAGCAGCCTGGGACTAGCGGCGGGCACAGATACGCAGTATTTT. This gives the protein CASSLGLAAGTDTQYF.